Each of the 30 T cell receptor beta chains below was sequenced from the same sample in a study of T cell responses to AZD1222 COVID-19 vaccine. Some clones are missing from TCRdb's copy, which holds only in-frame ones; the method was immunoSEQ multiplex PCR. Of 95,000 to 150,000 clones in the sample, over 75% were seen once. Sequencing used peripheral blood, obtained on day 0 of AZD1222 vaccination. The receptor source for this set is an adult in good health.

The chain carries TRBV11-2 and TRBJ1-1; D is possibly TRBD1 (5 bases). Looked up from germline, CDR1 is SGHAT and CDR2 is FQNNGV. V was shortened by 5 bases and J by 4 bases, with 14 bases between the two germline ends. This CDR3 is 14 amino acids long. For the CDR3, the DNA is TGTGCCAGCAGCCGCAAGGGGAGCGGCACTGAAGCTTTCTTT. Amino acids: CASSRKGSGTEAFF.

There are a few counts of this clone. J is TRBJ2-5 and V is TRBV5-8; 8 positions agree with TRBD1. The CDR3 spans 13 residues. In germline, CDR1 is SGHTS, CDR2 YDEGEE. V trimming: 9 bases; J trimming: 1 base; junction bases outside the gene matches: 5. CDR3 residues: CATDRVVQETQYF. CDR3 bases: TGTGCCACGGACAGGGTCGTCCAAGAGACCCAGTACTTC.

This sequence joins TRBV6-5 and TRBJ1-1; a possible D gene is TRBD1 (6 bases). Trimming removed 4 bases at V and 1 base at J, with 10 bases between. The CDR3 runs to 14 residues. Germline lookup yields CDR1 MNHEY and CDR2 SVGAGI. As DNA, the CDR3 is TGTGCCAGCAGTTCACGAGGGGGGAACACTGAAGCTTTCTTT. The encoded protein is CASSSRGGNTEAFF.

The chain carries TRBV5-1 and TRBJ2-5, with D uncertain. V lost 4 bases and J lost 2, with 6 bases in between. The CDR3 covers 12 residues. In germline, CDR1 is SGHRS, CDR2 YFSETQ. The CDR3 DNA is TGCGCCAGCAGCGAATTTCAAGAGACCCAGTACTTC. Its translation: CASSEFQETQYF.

CDR3 region: CASRAEGAGANVLTF. The CDR3 region has the DNA TGTGCCAGTAGGGCAGAGGGGGCTGGGGCCAACGTCCTGACTTTC. This chain uses TRBV19 with TRBJ2-6; D might be TRBD1 (6 bases). Trimming left V 6 bases short and J 2 bases short, with 11 bases between. The CDR3 spans 15 residues. In germline, CDR1 is LNHDA, CDR2 SQIVND (reference sequence). Supplemented by reference TRBV19 and TRBJ2-6, the full variable domain reads DGGITQSPKYLFRKEGQNVTLSCEQNLNHDAMYWYRQDPGQGLRLIYYSQIVNDFQKGDIAEGYSVSREKKESFPLTVTSAQKNPTAFYLCASRAEGAGANVLTFGAGSRLTVL.

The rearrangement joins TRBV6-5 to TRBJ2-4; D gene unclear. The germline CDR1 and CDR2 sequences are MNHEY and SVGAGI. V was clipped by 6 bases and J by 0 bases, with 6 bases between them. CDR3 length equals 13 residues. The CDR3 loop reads CASRELAKNIQYF. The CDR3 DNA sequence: TGTGCCAGCAGAGAGCTAGCCAAAAACATTCAGTACTTC.

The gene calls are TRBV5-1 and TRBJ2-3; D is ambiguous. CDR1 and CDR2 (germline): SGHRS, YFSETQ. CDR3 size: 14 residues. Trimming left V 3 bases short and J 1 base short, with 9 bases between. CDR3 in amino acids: CASSSSPGTDTQYF. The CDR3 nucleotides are TGCGCCAGCAGCTCCTCTCCTGGCACAGATACGCAGTATTTT.

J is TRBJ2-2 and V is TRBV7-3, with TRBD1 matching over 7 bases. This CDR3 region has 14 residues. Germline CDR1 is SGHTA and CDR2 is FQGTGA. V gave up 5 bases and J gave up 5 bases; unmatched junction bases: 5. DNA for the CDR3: TGTGCCAGCAGCCCCGGACAGGAAACCGGGGAGCTGTTTTTT. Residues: CASSPGQETGELFF. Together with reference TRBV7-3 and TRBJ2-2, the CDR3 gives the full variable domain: GAGVSQTPSNKVTEKGKYVELRCDPISGHTALYWYRQSLGQGPEFLIYFQGTGAADDSGLPNDRFFAVRPEGSVSTLKIQRTERGDSAVYLCASSPGQETGELFFGEGSRLTVL.

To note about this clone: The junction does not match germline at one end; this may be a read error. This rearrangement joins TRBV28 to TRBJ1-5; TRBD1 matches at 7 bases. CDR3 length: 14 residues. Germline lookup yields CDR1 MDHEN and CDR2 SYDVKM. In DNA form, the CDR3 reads TGTGCCAGCAGTTTATTAGGGGGCAAGCAGCCCCAGCATTTT. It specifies CASSLLGGKQPQHF.

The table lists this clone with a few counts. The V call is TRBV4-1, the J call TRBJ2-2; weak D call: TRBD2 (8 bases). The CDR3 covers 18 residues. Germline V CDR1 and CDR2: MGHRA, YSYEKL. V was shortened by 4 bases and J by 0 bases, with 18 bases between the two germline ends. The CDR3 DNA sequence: TGCGCCAGCAGCCTGAGGGGGCGGGAGGCTCCGAACACCGGGGAGCTGTTTTTT. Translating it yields CASSLRGREAPNTGELFF.

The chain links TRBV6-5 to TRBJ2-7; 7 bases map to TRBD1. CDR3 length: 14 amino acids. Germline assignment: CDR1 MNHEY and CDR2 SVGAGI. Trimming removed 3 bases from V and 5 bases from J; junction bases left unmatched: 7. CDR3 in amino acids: CASSYTATGHEQYF. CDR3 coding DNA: TGTGCCAGCAGTTATACGGCGACAGGGCACGAGCAGTACTTC.

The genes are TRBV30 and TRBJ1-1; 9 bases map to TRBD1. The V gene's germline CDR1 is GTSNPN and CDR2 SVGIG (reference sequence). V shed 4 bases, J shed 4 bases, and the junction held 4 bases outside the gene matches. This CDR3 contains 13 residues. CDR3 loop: CAWTPGQGTEAFF. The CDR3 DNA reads TGTGCCTGGACTCCGGGACAGGGCACTGAAGCTTTCTTT.

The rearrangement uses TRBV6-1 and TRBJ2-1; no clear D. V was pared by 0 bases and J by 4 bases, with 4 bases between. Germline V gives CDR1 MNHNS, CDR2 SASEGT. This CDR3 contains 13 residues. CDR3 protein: CASSEAEYNEQFF. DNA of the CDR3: TGTGCCAGCAGTGAAGCGGAGTACAATGAGCAGTTCTTC.

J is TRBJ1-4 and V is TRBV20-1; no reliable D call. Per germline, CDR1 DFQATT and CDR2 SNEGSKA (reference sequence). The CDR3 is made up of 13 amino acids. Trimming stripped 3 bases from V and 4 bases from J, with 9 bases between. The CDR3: CSASHSLNEKLFF. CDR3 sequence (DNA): TGCAGTGCTAGTCACAGCCTTAATGAAAAACTGTTTTTT.

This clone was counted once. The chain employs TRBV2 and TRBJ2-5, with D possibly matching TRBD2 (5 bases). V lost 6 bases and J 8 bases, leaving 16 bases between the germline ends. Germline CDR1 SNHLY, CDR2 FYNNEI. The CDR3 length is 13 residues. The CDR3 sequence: CASSPEGMSTQYF. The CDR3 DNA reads TGTGCCAGCAGCCCTGAGGGAATGAGTACCCAGTACTTC.

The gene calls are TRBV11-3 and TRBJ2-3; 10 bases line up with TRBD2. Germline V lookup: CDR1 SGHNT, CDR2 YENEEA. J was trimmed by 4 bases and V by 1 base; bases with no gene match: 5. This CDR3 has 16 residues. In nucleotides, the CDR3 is TGTGCCAGCAGCTTAGGTCTAGCGGGAGACTCAGATACGCAGTATTTT. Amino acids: CASSLGLAGDSDTQYF.

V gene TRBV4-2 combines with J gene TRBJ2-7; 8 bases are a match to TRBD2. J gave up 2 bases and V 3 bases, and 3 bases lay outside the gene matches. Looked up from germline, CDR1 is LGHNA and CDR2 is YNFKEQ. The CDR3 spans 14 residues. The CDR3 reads CASSHPGLAYEQYF. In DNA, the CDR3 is TGTGCCAGCAGCCATCCGGGACTAGCCTACGAGCAGTACTTC.

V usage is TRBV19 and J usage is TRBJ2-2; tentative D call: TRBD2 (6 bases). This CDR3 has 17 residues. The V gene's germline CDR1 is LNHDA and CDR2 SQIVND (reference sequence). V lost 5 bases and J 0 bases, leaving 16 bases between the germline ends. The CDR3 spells CASSPGGARTNTGELFF. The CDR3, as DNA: TGTGCCAGTAGTCCCGGAGGGGCGCGCACGAACACCGGGGAGCTGTTTTTT.

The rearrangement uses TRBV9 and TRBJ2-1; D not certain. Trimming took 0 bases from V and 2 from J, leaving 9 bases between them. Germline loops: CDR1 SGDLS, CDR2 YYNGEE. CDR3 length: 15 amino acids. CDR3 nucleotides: TGTGCCAGCAGCGTAGAGAGTGGGGCCTACAATGAGCAGTTCTTC. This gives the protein CASSVESGAYNEQFF.

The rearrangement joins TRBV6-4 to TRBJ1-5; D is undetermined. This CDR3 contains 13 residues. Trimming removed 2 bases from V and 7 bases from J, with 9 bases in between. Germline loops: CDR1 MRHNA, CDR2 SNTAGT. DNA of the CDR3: TGTGCCAGCAGTGACCCCTCTGGGCAGCCCCAGCATTTT. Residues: CASSDPSGQPQHF.

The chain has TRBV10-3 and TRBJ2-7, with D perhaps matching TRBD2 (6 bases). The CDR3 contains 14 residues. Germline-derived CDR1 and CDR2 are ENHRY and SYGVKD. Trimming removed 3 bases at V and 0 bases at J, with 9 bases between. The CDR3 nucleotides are TGTGCCATCAGTGATGGGACTGCCTCCTACGAGCAGTACTTC. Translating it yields CAISDGTASYEQYF.

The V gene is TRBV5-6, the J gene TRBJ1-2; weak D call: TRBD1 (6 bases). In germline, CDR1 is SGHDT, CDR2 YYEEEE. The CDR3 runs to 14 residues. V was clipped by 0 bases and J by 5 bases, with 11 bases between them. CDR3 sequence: CASSLVGQGYGYTF. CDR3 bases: TGTGCCAGCAGCTTGGTTGGTCAGGGGTATGGCTACACCTTC.

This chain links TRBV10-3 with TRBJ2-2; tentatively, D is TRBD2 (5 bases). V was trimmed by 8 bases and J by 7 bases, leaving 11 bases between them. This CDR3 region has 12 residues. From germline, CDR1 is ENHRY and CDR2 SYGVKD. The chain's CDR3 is CAIDPGNGELFF. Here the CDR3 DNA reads TGTGCCATCGACCCGGGAAACGGGGAGCTGTTTTTT.

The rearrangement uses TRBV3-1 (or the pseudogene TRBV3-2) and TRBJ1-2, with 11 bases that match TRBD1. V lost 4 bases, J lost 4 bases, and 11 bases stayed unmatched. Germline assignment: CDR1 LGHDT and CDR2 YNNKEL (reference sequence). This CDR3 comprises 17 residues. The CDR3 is CASSPWDRGSSSYGYTF. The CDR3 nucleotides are TGTGCCAGCAGCCCCTGGGACAGGGGGTCAAGCTCCTATGGCTACACCTTC.

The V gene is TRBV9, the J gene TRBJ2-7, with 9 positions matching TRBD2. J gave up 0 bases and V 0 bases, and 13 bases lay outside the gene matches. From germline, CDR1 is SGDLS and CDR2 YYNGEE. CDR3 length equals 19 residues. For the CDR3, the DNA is TGTGCCAGCAGCGTAGATGTGGACATGGCGGGAGGGCCCTCCTACGAGCAGTACTTC. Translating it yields CASSVDVDMAGGPSYEQYF.

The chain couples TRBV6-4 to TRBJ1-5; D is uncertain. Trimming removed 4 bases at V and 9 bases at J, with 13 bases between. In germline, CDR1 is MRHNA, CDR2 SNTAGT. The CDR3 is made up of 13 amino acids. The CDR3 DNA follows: TGTGCCAGCAGTGTCGGAGCCGGTCGGCCCCAGCATTTT. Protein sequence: CASSVGAGRPQHF.

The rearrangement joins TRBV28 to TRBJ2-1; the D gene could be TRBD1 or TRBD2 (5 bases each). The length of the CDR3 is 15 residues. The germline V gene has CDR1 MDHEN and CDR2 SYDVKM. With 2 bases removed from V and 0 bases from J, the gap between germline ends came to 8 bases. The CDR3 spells CASSLDGGSYNEQFF. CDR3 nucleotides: TGTGCCAGCAGTTTAGATGGGGGCTCCTACAATGAGCAGTTCTTC. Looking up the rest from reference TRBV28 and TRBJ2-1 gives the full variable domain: DVKVTQSSRYLVKRTGEKVFLECVQDMDHENMFWYRQDPGLGLRLIYFSYDVKMKEKGDIPEGYSVSREKKERFSLILESASTNQTSMYLCASSLDGGSYNEQFFGPGTRLTVL.

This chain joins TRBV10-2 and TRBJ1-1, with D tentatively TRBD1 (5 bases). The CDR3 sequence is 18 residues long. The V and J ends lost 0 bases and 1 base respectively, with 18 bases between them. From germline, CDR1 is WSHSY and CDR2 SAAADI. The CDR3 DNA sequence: TGCGCCAGCAGTGAGTCCATGGACACCCTCAATCGGAACACTGAAGCTTTCTTT. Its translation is CASSESMDTLNRNTEAFF.

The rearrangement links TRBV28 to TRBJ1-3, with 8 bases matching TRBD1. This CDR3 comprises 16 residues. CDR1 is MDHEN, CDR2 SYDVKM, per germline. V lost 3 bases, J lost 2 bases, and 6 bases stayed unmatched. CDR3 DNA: TGTGCCAGCAGTTTCCGGGCAGGGGGCACTGGAAACACCATATATTTT. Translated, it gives CASSFRAGGTGNTIYF.

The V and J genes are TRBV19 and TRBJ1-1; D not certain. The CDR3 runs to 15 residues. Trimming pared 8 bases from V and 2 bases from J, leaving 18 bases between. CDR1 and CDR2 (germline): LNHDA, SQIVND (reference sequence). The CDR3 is CASRFSRARNTEAFF. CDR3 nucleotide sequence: TGTGCCAGTCGGTTTTCGCGGGCCAGAAACACTGAAGCTTTCTTT.